A selection of T cell receptor beta chains follows, all from one sample in a study of hypomethylating agent response in myelodysplastic syndrome. Sequencing was performed with immunoSEQ multiplex PCR; in TCRdb, only in-frame clones are kept and a portion is missing. The sample lists about 5,400 clones, around 78% seen once, with roughly 12% in the top ten. Sequenced material: bone marrow, taken before or after starting hypomethylating agent treatment for myelodysplastic syndrome (not recorded which). The receptors were sampled from a human donor with myelodysplastic syndrome. CDR3s include the opening cysteine and the closing phenylalanine or tryptophan. The size entry is marked missing in some rows and otherwise reads once, few, many or a size class.

length: 14
V: TRBV5-6
size: NA
CDR3: CASSFFTATTEAFF

length: 14
V: TRBV6-5
size: NA
CDR3: CASSYGYRYNEQFF

length: 13
V: TRBV14
size: NA
CDR3: CASSQDRESPLHF

length: 13
V: TRBV4-3
size: NA
CDR3: CASSLGEHQPQHF

length: 16
V: TRBV10-3
size: NA
CDR3: CAISESRGPGAYEQYF

length: 14
V: TRBV21-1
size: few
CDR3: CARPKGQGHYEQYF

length: 15
V: TRBV2
size: NA
CDR3: CASSEGRTGYQPQHF

length: 13
V: TRBV10-3
size: NA
CDR3: CAISDGSTDTQYF

length: 12
V: TRBV7-4
size: NA
CDR3: CASDRDTSEQYF

length: 14
V: TRBV6-5
size: NA
CDR3: CASSYQTGGGEQFF

length: 17
V: TRBV2
size: NA
CDR3: CASRNGFGGRSGNTIYF

length: 13
V: TRBV11-3
size: NA
CDR3: CASSLDLDSPLHF

length: 14
V: TRBV11-2
size: few
CDR3: CASSWAVNTGELFF

length: 14
V: TRBV5-1
size: NA
CDR3: CASSSGQPQQPQHF

length: 17
V: TRBV19
size: NA
CDR3: CASRRTGASGDTDTQYF

length: 15
V: TRBV19
size: NA
CDR3: CASSPMRQSLYEQYF

length: 18
V: TRBV5-1
size: NA
CDR3: CASSETPLGSGGGDTQYF

length: 14
V: TRBV2
size: NA
CDR3: CASTQGGMNTEAFF

length: 16
V: TRBV7-6
size: NA
CDR3: CASSLGLAGTQETQYF

length: 15
V: TRBV11-2
size: NA
CDR3: CASSTEGITVYGYTF

length: 15
V: TRBV5-4
size: NA
CDR3: CASSLTGPGPDTQYF

length: 14
V: TRBV10-3
size: NA
CDR3: CAISERGGFYGYTF

length: 14
V: TRBV2
size: NA
CDR3: CASSFSGATDTQYF

length: 12
V: TRBV5-4
size: NA
CDR3: CASSLTGEKLFF

length: 14
V: TRBV6-1
size: NA
CDR3: CASSDGTGDDEQYF

length: 12
V: TRBV6-5
size: NA
CDR3: CASSFVGGGYTF

length: 15
V: TRBV5-1
size: NA
CDR3: CASSSTSGAYNEQFF

length: 14
V: TRBV5-4
size: NA
CDR3: CAKKNQIAGNEQFF

length: 13
V: TRBV5-4
size: NA
CDR3: CASSSYSSYEQYF

length: 15
V: TRBV19
size: NA
CDR3: CASSIAGTNTGELFF